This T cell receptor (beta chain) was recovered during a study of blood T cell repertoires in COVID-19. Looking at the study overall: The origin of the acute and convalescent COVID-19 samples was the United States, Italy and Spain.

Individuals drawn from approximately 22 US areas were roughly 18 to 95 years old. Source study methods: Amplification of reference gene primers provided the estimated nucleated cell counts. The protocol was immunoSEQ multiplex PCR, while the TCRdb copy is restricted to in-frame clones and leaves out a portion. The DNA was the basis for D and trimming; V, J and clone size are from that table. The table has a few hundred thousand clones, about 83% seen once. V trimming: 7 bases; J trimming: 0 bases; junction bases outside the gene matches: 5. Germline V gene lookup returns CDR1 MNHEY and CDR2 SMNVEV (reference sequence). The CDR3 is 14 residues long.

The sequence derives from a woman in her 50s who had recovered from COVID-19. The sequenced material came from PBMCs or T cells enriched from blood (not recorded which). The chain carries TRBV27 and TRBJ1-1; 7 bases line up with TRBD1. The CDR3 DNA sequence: TGTGCCAGCAACCCCGGGACAGTGAACACTGAAGCTTTCTTT. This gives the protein CASNPGTVNTEAFF.